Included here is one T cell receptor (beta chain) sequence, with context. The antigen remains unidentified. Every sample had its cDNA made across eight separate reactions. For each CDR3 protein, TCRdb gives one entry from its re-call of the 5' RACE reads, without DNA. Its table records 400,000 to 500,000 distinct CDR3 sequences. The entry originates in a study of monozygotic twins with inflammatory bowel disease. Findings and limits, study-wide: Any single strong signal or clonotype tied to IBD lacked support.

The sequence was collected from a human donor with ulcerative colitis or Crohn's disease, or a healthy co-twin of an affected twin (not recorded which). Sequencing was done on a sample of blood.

The CDR3 sequence: CASSVRGEELFF. The rearrangement joins TRBV9 to TRBJ2-2; TCRdb designates TRBD1, a call that cannot be tested without DNA. The CDR3 loop spans 12 amino acids. Germline assignment: CDR1 SGDLS and CDR2 YYNGEE.